Listed here is a single TCR beta chain. There are a few counts of this clone. Its antigen specificity is not known. No much larger clonotype is one base removed from it; base qualities were not supplied. The data derive from a study of beta chain features in type 1 diabetes (dated by TCRdb to between 2017 and 2018). Describing the broader study: Mean age, gender distribution, total cell number and subset yield were not different between patients and healthy donors. A total of 100 million to 110 million sorted cells were examined across all samples, and a strong correlation was observed between cell number per subset and RNA yield. The study compared the TCRB repertoires of sorted circulating CD4+ T cell subsets in recently diagnosed type 1 diabetes patients with those in matched healthy donors. Regulatory and stem cell-like memory subsets were isolated from only 8 patients and roughly 8 healthy donors, whereas naive and central memory subsets came from all 30 or so donors. Broader findings and caveats from the paper: Shorter templates might have been favored by PCR, but patient and control samples were amplified and corrected together, so both groups would have been affected equally by any skew. Naive, central memory and regulatory TCRB repertoires appeared to be more alike among patients than among healthy donors. Only small numbers of individuals were included in the HLA sub-analyses, which left unresolved whether HLA type had any influence on TCRB rearrangement. Fewer insertions and more nucleotide deletions at VDJ recombination sites were observed in patients with type 1 diabetes, implying thymic rearrangement abnormalities. Because cDNA was sequenced instead of genomic DNA, highly expressing activated cells could be over-represented, though the groups showed no difference in activation or CD3 levels. In all four CD4+ subsets, TCRB CDR3 length was moderately but significantly shorter in type 1 diabetes patients.

CDR1 and CDR2, per the germline V gene, are SQVTM and ANQGSEA. The CDR3 holds 12 amino acids from the cysteine to the phenylalanine. Left in the record is the CDR3 DNA by itself, 36 bases read in frame from the first base. V loses 7 bases, J loses 2 bases, and the germline ends lie 11 bases apart. Each donor gave one peripheral blood draw, about 110 mL on average, collected into heparinised tubes. A BD FACSAria II was used to sort naive, central memory, regulatory and stem cell-like memory CD4+ T cells with a panel that included CD45RO, CCR7, CD25, CD127, CD95 and CD27. All sorted populations exceeded 95% purity. PBMCs were isolated immediately by Lymphoprep density gradient centrifugation and stained directly without culture. To minimize batch effects, samples were stained and sorted in pairs, one healthy donor with one patient per experiment. The entire isolated RNA was reverse transcribed using the High Capacity cDNA Reverse Transcription Kit, and thus expressed TCRB transcripts were sequenced. Naive, central memory and regulatory T cell samples underwent deep immunoSEQ sequencing, averaging about 3.57 million total reads per sample. Sorted cells were lysed in RLT buffer, and RNA was extracted using DNase-treated RNeasy Micro or Mini kits according to cell number. To prevent cross-contamination, each cell subset was processed individually, whereas patient and healthy donor samples were processed jointly. The immunoSEQ multiplex PCR was used to amplify TCRB sequences from cDNA, generating 87-bp fragments that spanned the CDR3 region. The amplicons were sequenced using the Illumina HiSeq platform. The published analysis was carried out like this. PCR bias was computationally corrected using synthetic template baselines, reads within Hamming distance 2 were collapsed, and singletons that could not be merged were discarded. Reads were aligned against IMGT so that V, D and J genes, CDR3 length and insertions or deletions at six rearrangement sites could be assigned. Within each subset, clonotype counts were normalized to sorted cell number, after which true diversity and Gini coefficients were computed with the tcR R package. The overlap coefficient, calculated on TCRB nucleotide sequences, was used to measure repertoire sharing. As a proxy for the pre-selection repertoire, out-of-frame TCRB sequences from naive cells were analyzed. The clones in this table, taken by TCRdb from immuneACCESS, are in-frame only. Not every clone is retained; where verified, under half of the shortfall comes from an unresolved V gene, and the cause of the rest is unknown. V, J and clone size derive from that table, while D and trimming were established from the DNA sequence. In this sample the table shows 200,000 to 300,000 clones, 20% of which occur a single time. In total, the top ten clones hold more than 0.025% of the sample.

The chain couples TRBV29-1 to TRBJ1-2; the D gene lacks a confident call. Sequencing used naive CD4+ T cells from blood. The cell subset or site label corresponds to: true naive CD4+ T cells. This receptor was identified in a woman aged 40 to 50 with type 1 diabetes. The DNA sequence is as follows: TGCAGCGCTGAGACAACCAACTATGGCTACACCTTC. It codes for CSAETTNYGYTF.